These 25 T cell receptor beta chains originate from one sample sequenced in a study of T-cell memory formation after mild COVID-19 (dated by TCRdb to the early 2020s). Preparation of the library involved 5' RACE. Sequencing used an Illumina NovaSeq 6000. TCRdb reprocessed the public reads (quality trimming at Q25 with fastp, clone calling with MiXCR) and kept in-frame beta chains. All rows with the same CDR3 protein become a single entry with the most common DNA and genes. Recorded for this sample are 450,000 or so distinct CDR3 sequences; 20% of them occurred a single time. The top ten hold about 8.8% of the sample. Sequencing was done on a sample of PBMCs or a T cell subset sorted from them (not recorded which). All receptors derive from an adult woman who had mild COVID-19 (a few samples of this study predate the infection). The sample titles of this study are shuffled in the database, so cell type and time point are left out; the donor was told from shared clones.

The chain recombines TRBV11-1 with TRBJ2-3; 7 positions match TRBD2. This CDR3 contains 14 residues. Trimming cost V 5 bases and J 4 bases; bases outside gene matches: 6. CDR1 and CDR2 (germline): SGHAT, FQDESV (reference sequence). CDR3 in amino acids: CASSVRLAADTQYF. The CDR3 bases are TGTGCCAGCAGCGTAAGACTAGCCGCAGATACGCAGTATTTT.

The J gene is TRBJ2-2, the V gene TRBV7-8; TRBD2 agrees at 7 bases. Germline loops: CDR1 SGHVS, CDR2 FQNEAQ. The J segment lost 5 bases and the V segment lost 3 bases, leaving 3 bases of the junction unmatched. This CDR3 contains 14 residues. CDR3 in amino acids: CASSFGGGTGELFF. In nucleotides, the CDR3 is TGTGCCAGCAGCTTTGGGGGGGGAACCGGGGAGCTGTTTTTT.

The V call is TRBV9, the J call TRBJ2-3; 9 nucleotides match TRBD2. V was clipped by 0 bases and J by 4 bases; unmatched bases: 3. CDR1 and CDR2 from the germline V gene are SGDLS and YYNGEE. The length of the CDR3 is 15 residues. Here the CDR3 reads CASSVEVAGADTQYF. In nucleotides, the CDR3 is TGTGCCAGCAGCGTAGAAGTAGCGGGAGCAGATACGCAGTATTTT. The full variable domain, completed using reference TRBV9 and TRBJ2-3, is DSGVTQTPKHLITATGQRVTLRCSPRSGDLSVYWYQQSLDQGLQFLIQYYNGEERAKGNILERFSAQQFPDLHSELNLSSLELGDSALYFCASSVEVAGADTQYFGPGTRLTVL.

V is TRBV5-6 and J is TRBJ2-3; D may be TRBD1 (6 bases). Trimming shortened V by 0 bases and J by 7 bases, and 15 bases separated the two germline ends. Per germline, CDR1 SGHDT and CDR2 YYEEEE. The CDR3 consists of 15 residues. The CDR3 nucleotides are TGTGCCAGCAGCTTGGGACAGGCCCCTGGAAATACGCAGTATTTT. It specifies CASSLGQAPGNTQYF.

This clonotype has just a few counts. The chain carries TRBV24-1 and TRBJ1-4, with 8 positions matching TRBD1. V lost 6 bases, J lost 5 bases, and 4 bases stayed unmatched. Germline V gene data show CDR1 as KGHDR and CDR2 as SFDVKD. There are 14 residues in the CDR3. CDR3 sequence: CATSSTGENEKLFF. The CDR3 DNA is TGTGCCACCAGTTCGACAGGGGAAAATGAAAAACTGTTTTTT.

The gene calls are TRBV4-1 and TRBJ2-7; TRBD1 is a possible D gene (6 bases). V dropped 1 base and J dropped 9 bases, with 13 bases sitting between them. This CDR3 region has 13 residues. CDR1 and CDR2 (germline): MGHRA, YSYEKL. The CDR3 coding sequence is TGCGCCAGCAGCCAAGCTGGGACAACGGGGCAGTACTTC. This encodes CASSQAGTTGQYF.

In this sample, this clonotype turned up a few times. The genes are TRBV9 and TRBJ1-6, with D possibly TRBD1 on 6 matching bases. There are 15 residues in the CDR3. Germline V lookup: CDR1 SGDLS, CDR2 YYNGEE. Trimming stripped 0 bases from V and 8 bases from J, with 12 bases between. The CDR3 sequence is CASSVDAGEYSPLHF. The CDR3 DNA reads TGTGCCAGCAGCGTAGATGCAGGGGAGTATTCACCCCTCCACTTT.

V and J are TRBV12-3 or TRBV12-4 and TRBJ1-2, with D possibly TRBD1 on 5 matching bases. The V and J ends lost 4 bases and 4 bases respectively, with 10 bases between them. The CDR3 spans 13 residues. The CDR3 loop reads CASSWGDRYGYTF. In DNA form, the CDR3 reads TGTGCCAGCAGTTGGGGGGATCGCTATGGCTACACCTTC.

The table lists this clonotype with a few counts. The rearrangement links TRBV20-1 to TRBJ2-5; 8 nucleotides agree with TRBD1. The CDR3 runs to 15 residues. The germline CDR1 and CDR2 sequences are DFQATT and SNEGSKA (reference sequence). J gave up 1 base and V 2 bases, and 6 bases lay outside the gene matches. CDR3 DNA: TGCAGTGCTAGACGGACAGGGCCCCGCCAAGAGACCCAGTACTTC. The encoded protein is CSARRTGPRQETQYF.

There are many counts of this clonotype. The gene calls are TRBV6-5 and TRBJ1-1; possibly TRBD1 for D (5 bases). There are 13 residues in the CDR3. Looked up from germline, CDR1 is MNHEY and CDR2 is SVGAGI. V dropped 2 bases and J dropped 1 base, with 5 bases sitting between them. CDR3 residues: CASSYDRNTEAFF. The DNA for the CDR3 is TGTGCCAGCAGTTACGACAGGAACACTGAAGCTTTCTTT.

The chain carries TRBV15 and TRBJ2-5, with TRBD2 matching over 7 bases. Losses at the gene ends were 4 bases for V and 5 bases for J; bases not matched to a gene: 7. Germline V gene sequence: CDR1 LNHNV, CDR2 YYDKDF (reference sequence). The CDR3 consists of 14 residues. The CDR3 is CATSNPSGGETQYF. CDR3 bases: TGTGCCACCAGCAACCCGTCCGGGGGGGAGACCCAGTACTTC.

The CDR3 is CASSQDSTLGSIQYF. The CDR3 DNA follows: TGTGCCAGCAGCCAAGATAGTACTCTGGGAAGCATTCAGTACTTC. The chain employs TRBV4-2 and TRBJ2-4; D uncertain. Germline lookup yields CDR1 LGHNA and CDR2 YNFKEQ. This CDR3 has 15 amino acids. V was trimmed by 0 bases and J by 9 bases, leaving 15 bases between them.

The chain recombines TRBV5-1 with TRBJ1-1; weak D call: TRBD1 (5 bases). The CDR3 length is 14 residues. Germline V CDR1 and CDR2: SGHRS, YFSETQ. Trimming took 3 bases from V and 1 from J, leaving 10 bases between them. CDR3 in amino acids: CASSSGVQNTEAFF. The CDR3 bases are TGCGCCAGCAGCTCGGGGGTCCAGAACACTGAAGCTTTCTTT. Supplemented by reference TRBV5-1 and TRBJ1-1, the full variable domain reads KAGVTQTPRYLIKTRGQQVTLSCSPISGHRSVSWYQQTPGQGLQFLFEYFSETQRNKGNFPGRFSGRQFSNSRSEMNVSTLELGDSALYLCASSSGVQNTEAFFGQGTRLTVV.

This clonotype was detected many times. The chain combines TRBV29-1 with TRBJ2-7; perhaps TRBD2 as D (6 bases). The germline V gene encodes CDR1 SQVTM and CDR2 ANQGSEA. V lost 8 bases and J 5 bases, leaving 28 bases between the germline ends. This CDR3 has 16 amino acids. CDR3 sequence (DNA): TGCAGCCCCACCCGGGACTCACTAAGGGGACTCCACGAGCAGTACTTC. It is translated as CSPTRDSLRGLHEQYF.

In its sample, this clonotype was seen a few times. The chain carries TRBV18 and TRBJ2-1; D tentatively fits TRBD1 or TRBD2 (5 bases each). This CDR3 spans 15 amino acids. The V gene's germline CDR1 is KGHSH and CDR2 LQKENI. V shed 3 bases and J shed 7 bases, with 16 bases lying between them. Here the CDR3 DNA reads TGTGCCAGCTCACCTGGGACCCGCTTCTTGAATGAGCAGTTCTTC. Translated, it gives CASSPGTRFLNEQFF.

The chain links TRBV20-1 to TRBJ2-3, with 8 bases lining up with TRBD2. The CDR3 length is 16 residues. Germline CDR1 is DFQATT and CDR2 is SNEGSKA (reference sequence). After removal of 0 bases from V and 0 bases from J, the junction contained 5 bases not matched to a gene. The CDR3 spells CSAREGASGSTDTQYF. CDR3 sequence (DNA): TGCAGTGCTAGAGAGGGGGCTAGCGGGAGCACAGATACGCAGTATTTT.

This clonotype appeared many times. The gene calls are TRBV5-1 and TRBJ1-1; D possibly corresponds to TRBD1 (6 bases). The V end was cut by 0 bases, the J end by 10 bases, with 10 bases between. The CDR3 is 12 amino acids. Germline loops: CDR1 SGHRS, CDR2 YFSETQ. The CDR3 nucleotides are TGCGCCAGCAGCTTGGATGGACAGCTAGCTTTCTTT. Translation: CASSLDGQLAFF.

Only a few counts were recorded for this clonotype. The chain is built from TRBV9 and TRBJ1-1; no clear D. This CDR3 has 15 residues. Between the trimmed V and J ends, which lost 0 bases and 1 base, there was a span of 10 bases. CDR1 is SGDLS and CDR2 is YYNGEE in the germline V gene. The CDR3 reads CASSVVPGENTEAFF. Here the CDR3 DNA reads TGTGCCAGCAGCGTAGTTCCCGGGGAGAACACTGAAGCTTTCTTT.

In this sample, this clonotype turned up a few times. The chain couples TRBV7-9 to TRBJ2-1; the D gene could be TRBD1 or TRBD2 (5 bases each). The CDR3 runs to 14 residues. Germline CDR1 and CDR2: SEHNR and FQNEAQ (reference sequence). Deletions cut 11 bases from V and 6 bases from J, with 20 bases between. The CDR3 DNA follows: TGTGCCCGGGACGGGGTAATATCGGGCAATGAGCAGTTCTTC. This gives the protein CARDGVISGNEQFF.

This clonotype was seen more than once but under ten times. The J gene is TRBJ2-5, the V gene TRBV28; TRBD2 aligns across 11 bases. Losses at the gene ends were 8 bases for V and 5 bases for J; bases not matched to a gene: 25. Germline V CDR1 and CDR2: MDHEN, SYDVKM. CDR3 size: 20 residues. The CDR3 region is CASAFHPLKLAGVVAETQYF. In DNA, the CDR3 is TGTGCCAGCGCTTTCCACCCGCTAAAACTAGCGGGAGTCGTTGCGGAGACCCAGTACTTC.

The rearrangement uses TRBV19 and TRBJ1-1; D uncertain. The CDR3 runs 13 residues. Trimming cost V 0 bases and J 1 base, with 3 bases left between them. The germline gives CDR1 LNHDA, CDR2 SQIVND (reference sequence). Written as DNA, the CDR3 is TGTGCCAGTAGTATAGAGGGGAACACTGAAGCTTTCTTT. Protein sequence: CASSIEGNTEAFF.

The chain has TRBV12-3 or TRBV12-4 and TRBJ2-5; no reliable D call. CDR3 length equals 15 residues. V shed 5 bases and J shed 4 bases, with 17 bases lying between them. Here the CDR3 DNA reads TGTGCCAGCAGTGTCCTAGGAGCCCCCGGAGAGACCCAGTACTTC. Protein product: CASSVLGAPGETQYF.

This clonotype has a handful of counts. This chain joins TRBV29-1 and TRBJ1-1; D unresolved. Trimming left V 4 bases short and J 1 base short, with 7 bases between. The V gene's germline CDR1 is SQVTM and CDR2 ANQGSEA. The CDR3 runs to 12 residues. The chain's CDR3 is CSVAKSNTEAFF. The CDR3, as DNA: TGCAGCGTTGCGAAGTCGAACACTGAAGCTTTCTTT. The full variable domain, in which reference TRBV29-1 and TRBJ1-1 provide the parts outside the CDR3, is SAVISQKPSRDICQRGTSLTIQCQVDSQVTMMFWYRQQPGQSLTLIATANQGSEATYESGFVIDKFPISRPNLTFSTLTVSNMSPEDSSIYLCSVAKSNTEAFFGQGTRLTVV.

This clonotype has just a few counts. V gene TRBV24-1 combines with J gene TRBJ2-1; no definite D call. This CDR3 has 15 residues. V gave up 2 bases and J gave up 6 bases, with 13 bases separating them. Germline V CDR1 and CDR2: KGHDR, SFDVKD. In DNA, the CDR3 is TGTGCCACCAGTGATTGGGTCGGTAACGGCAATGAGCAGTTCTTC. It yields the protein CATSDWVGNGNEQFF.

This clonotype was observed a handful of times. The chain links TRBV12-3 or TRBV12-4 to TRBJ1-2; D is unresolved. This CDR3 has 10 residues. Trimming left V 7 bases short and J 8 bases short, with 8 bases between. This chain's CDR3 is CASMEEGYTF. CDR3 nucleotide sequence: TGTGCCAGCATGGAGGAGGGCTACACCTTC.